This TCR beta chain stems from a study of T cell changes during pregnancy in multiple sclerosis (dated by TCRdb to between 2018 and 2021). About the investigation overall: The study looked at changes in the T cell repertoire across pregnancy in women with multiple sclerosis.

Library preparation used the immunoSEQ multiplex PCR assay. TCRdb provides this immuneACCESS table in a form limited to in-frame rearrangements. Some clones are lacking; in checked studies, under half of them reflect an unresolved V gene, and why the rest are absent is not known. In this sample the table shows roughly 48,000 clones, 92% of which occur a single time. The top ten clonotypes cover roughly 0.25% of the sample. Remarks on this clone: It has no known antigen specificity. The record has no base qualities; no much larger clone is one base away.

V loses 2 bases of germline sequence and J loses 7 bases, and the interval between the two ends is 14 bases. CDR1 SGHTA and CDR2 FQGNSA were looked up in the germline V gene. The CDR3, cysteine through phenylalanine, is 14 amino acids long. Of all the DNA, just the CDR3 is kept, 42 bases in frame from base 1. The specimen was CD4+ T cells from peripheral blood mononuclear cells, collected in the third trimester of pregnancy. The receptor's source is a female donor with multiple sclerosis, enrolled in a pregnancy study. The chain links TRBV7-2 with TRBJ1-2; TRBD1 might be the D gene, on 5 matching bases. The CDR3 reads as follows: CASSLLSGKGGYTF. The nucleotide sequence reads TGTGCCAGCAGCTTACTTTCAGGGAAAGGTGGCTACACCTTC.